These 9 T cell receptor beta chains were sequenced from one sample in a study of blood T cell repertoires in COVID-19. Assay used: immunoSEQ multiplex PCR; TCRdb lists only in-frame clones, some missing. The sample contains about 100,000 clones, less than 90% of which appear only once. Material: peripheral blood. The receptors originated from a human donor in a cohort sampled during active COVID-19.

The gene calls are TRBV19 and TRBJ2-7, with D maybe TRBD2 (5 bases). The CDR3 runs to 15 residues. Between the trimmed V and J ends, which lost 7 bases and 3 bases, there was a span of 19 bases. Germline V gene lookup returns CDR1 LNHDA and CDR2 SQIVND (reference sequence). The CDR3 DNA follows: TGTGCCAGTAAGCCCAGCGGTGGTTCTTACTACGAGCAGTACTTC. Translating gives CASKPSGGSYYEQYF.

This clone was found once. This chain uses TRBV6-5 with TRBJ1-2, with D hard to call. Germline CDR1 and CDR2: MNHEY and SVGAGI. V lost 4 bases to trimming and J lost 0 bases, with 9 bases between them. The CDR3 is 14 residues long. The CDR3 DNA is TGTGCCAGCAGTTTGTCCCAGGCTAACTATGGCTACACCTTC. Protein: CASSLSQANYGYTF.

The chain links TRBV2 to TRBJ2-5, with D tentatively TRBD2 (5 bases). The ends were cut back, 5 bases at V and 1 base at J, with 11 bases in the middle. Per the germline V gene, CDR1 is SNHLY and CDR2 is FYNNEI. The CDR3 contains 14 residues. CDR3 nucleotides: TGTGCCAGCAGTCAGAGGGTGGCCCAAGAGACCCAGTACTTC. This translates into CASSQRVAQETQYF.

In this sample, this clone turned up a few times. The gene calls are TRBV10-3 and TRBJ2-3; 8 bases match TRBD1. CDR1 ENHRY and CDR2 SYGVKD come from the germline V gene. V was pared by 3 bases and J by 6 bases, with 2 bases of the junction left unmatched. The CDR3 consists of 13 residues. CDR3 bases: TGTGCCATCAGTGACAGGGGGCAGGATACGCAGTATTTT. As protein: CAISDRGQDTQYF.

The V gene is TRBV7-2, the J gene TRBJ2-1; D may be TRBD2 (5 bases). Germline assignment: CDR1 SGHTA and CDR2 FQGNSA. The V end was cut by 3 bases, the J end by 9 bases, with 9 bases between. The CDR3 is made up of 12 amino acids. CDR3 coding DNA: TGTGCCAGCAGCTTTAGCGCGGGTGAGCAGTTCTTC. Translation gives CASSFSAGEQFF.

V is TRBV3-1 (or the pseudogene TRBV3-2) and J is TRBJ2-7; D is unclear. Trimming removed 0 bases from V and 5 bases from J, with 8 bases in between. Germline V gene data show CDR1 as LGHDT and CDR2 as YNNKEL (reference sequence). The CDR3 is made up of 13 amino acids. The CDR3 loop is CASSQDSVHEQYF. In DNA form, the CDR3 reads TGTGCCAGCAGCCAAGATTCAGTGCACGAGCAGTACTTC.

The CDR3 loop is CASSIFDSPRYTF. CDR3 DNA sequence: TGTGCCAGTAGTATCTTTGACAGCCCCCGCTACACCTTC. V and J are TRBV19 and TRBJ1-2; maybe TRBD1 (5 bases). The CDR3 loop spans 13 amino acids. Between the trimmed V and J ends, which lost 3 bases and 9 bases, there was a span of 14 bases. Germline loops: CDR1 LNHDA, CDR2 SQIVND (reference sequence).

The J gene is TRBJ2-3, the V gene TRBV4-1; the D gene is possibly TRBD1 (6 bases). V lost 4 bases, J lost 0 bases, and 14 bases lay in between. The CDR3 contains 16 residues. The germline V gene encodes CDR1 MGHRA and CDR2 YSYEKL. The DNA of the CDR3 is TGCGCCAGCAGCCCCAGGGGTCTATCTAGCACAGATACGCAGTATTTT. Translation: CASSPRGLSSTDTQYF.

The chain joins TRBV11-3 to TRBJ2-1; D may be TRBD2 (7 bases). This CDR3 is built from 15 residues. Trimming took off 1 base at V and 2 bases at J, with 9 bases between the two ends. The germline V gene has CDR1 SGHNT and CDR2 YENEEA. CDR3 residues: CASSLGGGPYNEQFF. For the CDR3, the DNA is TGTGCCAGCAGCTTAGGCGGGGGCCCCTACAATGAGCAGTTCTTC.